The next 31 T cell receptor beta chains were all read from a single sample in a study of T-cell memory formation after mild COVID-19. TCRdb itself ran the 5' RACE reads through MiXCR, one entry per CDR3 protein. The table records around 250,000 distinct CDR3 sequences, 15% to 17% of them present only once. Sequencing input: PBMCs or a T cell subset sorted from them (not recorded which). The source is an adult woman who had mild COVID-19 (a few samples of this study predate the infection). Cell type and time point are not known.

The chain uses TRBV7-8 and TRBJ2-2; a weak D match, TRBD2 (6 bases). CDR3 length: 17 amino acids. Germline V gives CDR1 SGHVS, CDR2 FQNEAQ. Between the trimmed V and J ends, which lost 1 base and 5 bases, there was a span of 17 bases. The CDR3 region has the DNA TGTGCCAGCAGCTTAGTCGGAGGGACGGTCTTAACCGGGGAGCTGTTTTTT. Translating it yields CASSLVGGTVLTGELFF.

J is TRBJ1-2 and V is TRBV4-2, with no clear D. Germline CDR1 is LGHNA and CDR2 is YNFKEQ. V lost 4 bases to trimming and J lost 3 bases, with 9 bases between them. The CDR3 runs to 13 residues. Here the CDR3 reads CASSPTKDYGYTF. Written as DNA, the CDR3 is TGTGCCAGCAGCCCCACCAAGGACTATGGCTACACCTTC.

This clonotype was detected only a few times. The chain carries TRBV7-9 and TRBJ2-5; possibly TRBD1 for D (6 bases). V was shortened by 10 bases and J by 5 bases, with 17 bases between the two germline ends. This CDR3 contains 13 residues. The germline CDR1 and CDR2 sequences are SEHNR and FQNEAQ (reference sequence). The CDR3 DNA reads as TGTGCCACCAGGGGTACCCCGGGGGAGACCCAGTACTTC. This codes for CATRGTPGETQYF.

This clonotype was detected only a few times. The V call is TRBV20-1, the J call TRBJ1-6, with D tentatively TRBD1 (6 bases). Germline V CDR1 and CDR2: DFQATT, SNEGSKA (reference sequence). V lost 3 bases to trimming and J lost 5 bases, with 14 bases between them. There are 15 residues in the CDR3. This chain's CDR3 is CSARRQEVNNSPLHF. The CDR3 DNA is TGCAGTGCTAGGAGACAGGAGGTTAATAATTCACCCCTCCACTTT.

CDR3 sequence: CASSLGGSGNSYEQYF. In nucleotides, the CDR3 is TGCGCCAGCAGCTTGGGCGGTAGCGGAAACTCCTACGAGCAGTACTTC. V is TRBV5-1 and J is TRBJ2-7; possible D gene TRBD2, 6 bases. The length of the CDR3 is 16 residues. The V and J ends lost 0 bases and 0 bases respectively, with 13 bases between them. Germline V lookup: CDR1 SGHRS, CDR2 YFSETQ.

The sample holds a few counts of this clonotype. The chain combines TRBV12-3 or TRBV12-4 with TRBJ1-2, with TRBD1 matching over 7 bases. After removal of 6 bases from V and 1 base from J, the junction contained 8 bases not matched to a gene. The CDR3 is 15 amino acids. For the CDR3, the DNA is TGTGCCAGCAGGGACCCGGGACAGCATAACTATGGCTACACCTTC. This gives the protein CASRDPGQHNYGYTF.

This clonotype was observed at least ten times. The V gene is TRBV20-1, the J gene TRBJ2-7; 8 nucleotides match TRBD2. The germline V gene has CDR1 DFQATT and CDR2 SNEGSKA (reference sequence). This CDR3 spans 15 amino acids. V shed 1 base and J 5 bases; nucleotides not matched to a gene: 10. The CDR3 DNA reads as TGCAGTGCTAGAGCCCAGGCTAGCGGGCTCAACGAGCAGTACTTC. As protein: CSARAQASGLNEQYF.

The rearrangement joins TRBV7-2 to TRBJ2-7; D is possibly TRBD2 (6 bases). The CDR3 covers 16 residues. Germline V gives CDR1 SGHTA, CDR2 FQGNSA. Trimming cost V 0 bases and J 4 bases, with 16 bases left between them. The CDR3 loop reads CASSLAAQGGAYEQYF. The DNA of the CDR3 is TGTGCCAGCAGCTTAGCGGCCCAAGGAGGGGCTTACGAGCAGTACTTC.

The CDR3 bases are TGTGCCATCAGAACAGGGGGCTATAATTCACCCCTCCACTTT. Translated: CAIRTGGYNSPLHF. The genes are TRBV10-3 and TRBJ1-6, with TRBD1 identical over 8 bases. Per the germline V gene, CDR1 is ENHRY and CDR2 is SYGVKD. V trimming: 6 bases; J trimming: 3 bases; junction bases outside the gene matches: 1. The CDR3 runs 14 residues.

The sample holds a few counts of this clonotype. The CDR3 DNA is TGTGCCAGCGGCCATGGGGGGGCTTCCTACGAGCAGTACTTC. Its protein product is CASGHGGASYEQYF. The V gene is TRBV12-3 or TRBV12-4, the J gene TRBJ2-7; TRBD2 might be the D (7 bases). The CDR3 length is 14 residues. Between the trimmed V and J ends, which lost 8 bases and 1 base, there was a span of 15 bases.

A few counts support this clonotype. The chain has TRBV12-3 or TRBV12-4 and TRBJ1-1; D gene unclear. The length of the CDR3 is 10 residues. V was shortened by 6 bases and J by 4 bases, with 3 bases between the two germline ends. In DNA form, the CDR3 reads TGTGCCAGCAGGGTCACTGAAGCTTTCTTT. This codes for CASRVTEAFF.

The chain employs TRBV30 and TRBJ1-2, with D tentatively TRBD1 (5 bases). This CDR3 contains 13 residues. Trimming left V 3 bases short and J 5 bases short, with 13 bases between. Germline lookup yields CDR1 GTSNPN and CDR2 SVGIG (reference sequence). The CDR3 nucleotides are TGTGCCTGGAGCAGTAGGGGCTTTTATGGCTACACCTTC. Amino acid sequence: CAWSSRGFYGYTF.

The chain couples TRBV3-1 to TRBJ2-7, with D unclear. Per germline, CDR1 LGHDT and CDR2 YNNKEL (reference sequence). The CDR3 length is 14 residues. Trimming removed 4 bases from V and 3 bases from J, with 13 bases in between. As DNA, the CDR3 is TGTGCCAGCAGCCTAGACCGGGCATACTACGAGCAGTACTTC. This codes for CASSLDRAYYEQYF.

This clonotype showed up just a few times. V gene TRBV12-3 or TRBV12-4 combines with J gene TRBJ2-5, with TRBD2 matching 8 bases. The length of the CDR3 is 13 residues. Trimming took 7 bases from V and 5 from J; bases not matched to a gene: 6. DNA of the CDR3: TGTGCCAGCACCCGGACTAGCCGGGAGACCCAGTACTTC. Its protein product is CASTRTSRETQYF.

The J gene is TRBJ2-7, the V gene TRBV2; 9 bases fit TRBD2. The ends lost 6 bases at V and 6 bases at J; junction bases unmatched: 9. The germline CDR1 and CDR2 sequences are SNHLY and FYNNEI. The CDR3 extends over 14 amino acids. CDR3 residues: CASRTEGSGSEQYF. The DNA of the CDR3 is TGTGCCAGCAGGACCGAGGGTAGCGGGAGCGAGCAGTACTTC.

V is TRBV6-5 and J is TRBJ2-1, with 13 bases that match TRBD2. CDR1 is MNHEY and CDR2 is SVGAGI in the germline V gene. CDR3 size: 16 residues. Losses at the gene ends were 0 bases for V and 8 bases for J; bases not matched to a gene: 4. The CDR3 here is CASSYSTSGRAHEQFF. The DNA of the CDR3 is TGTGCCAGCAGTTACTCAACTAGCGGGAGGGCCCATGAGCAGTTCTTC.

The chain carries TRBV23-1 and TRBJ1-6, with 8 bases matching TRBD1. TRBV23-1 is given ORF status, its function remaining uncertain. V shed 7 bases and J 7 bases; nucleotides not matched to a gene: 9. The CDR3 is 15 amino acids. CDR3 coding DNA: TGCGCCAGCACTCCCGGGACAGGTCGGAATTCACCCCTCCACTTT. Amino acids: CASTPGTGRNSPLHF.

This clonotype was counted between two and nine times. Its ends do not fully match the called genes, so a read error is possible. The chain uses TRBV29-1 and TRBJ2-7; D might be TRBD2 (6 bases). CDR1 and CDR2 from the germline V gene are SQVTM and ANQGSEA. This CDR3 contains 16 residues. The CDR3 loop is CRVDPGTDHSSYEQYF. The CDR3 DNA reads as TGCAGGGTTGACCCGGGGACTGATCATAGCTCCTACGAGCAGTACTTC.

The chain joins TRBV12-3 or TRBV12-4 to TRBJ1-1; D gene unclear. This CDR3 has 13 residues. V lost 8 bases to trimming and J lost 0 bases, with 10 bases between them. The CDR3 loop reads CASQAQMNTEAFF. CDR3 coding DNA: TGTGCCAGCCAGGCTCAGATGAACACTGAAGCTTTCTTT.

The chain employs TRBV6-5 and TRBJ1-2; TRBD1 is a possible D gene (6 bases). Germline V CDR1 and CDR2: MNHEY, SVGAGI. The germline V and J ends were trimmed by 10 bases and 2 bases, with 14 bases remaining between them. The CDR3 totals 13 residues. The CDR3 loop is CATRRQGNYGYTF. Here the CDR3 DNA reads TGTGCCACCCGAAGGCAGGGGAACTATGGCTACACCTTC.

The CDR3 protein is CSAKRGGVDIQYF. CDR3 nucleotides: TGCAGTGCAAAGAGAGGCGGGGTGGACATTCAGTACTTC. V and J are TRBV20-1 and TRBJ2-4; a weak D match, TRBD2 (6 bases). The CDR3 runs to 13 residues. Trimming shortened V by 6 bases and J by 8 bases, and 17 bases separated the two germline ends. CDR1 is DFQATT and CDR2 is SNEGSKA in the germline V gene (reference sequence).

The chain employs TRBV24-1 and TRBJ1-5; D possibly corresponds to TRBD1 (5 bases). In germline, CDR1 is KGHDR, CDR2 SFDVKD. The CDR3 is 17 residues long. V lost 7 bases and J lost 4, with 22 bases in between. The CDR3 DNA follows: TGTGCCACCAGCGACGCCTCCTCCGGGGGTGGAAATCAGCCCCAGCATTTT. The encoded protein is CATSDASSGGGNQPQHF.

This clonotype turned up a few times. The chain combines TRBV4-2 with TRBJ1-2; maybe TRBD1 (5 bases). Trimming cost V 2 bases and J 4 bases, with 20 bases left between them. There are 17 residues in the CDR3. Per the germline V gene, CDR1 is LGHNA and CDR2 is YNFKEQ. Written as DNA, the CDR3 is TGTGCCAGCAGCCAACACCACCCGCGGGGCCACACCTATGGCTACACCTTC. Residues: CASSQHHPRGHTYGYTF.

The table lists this clonotype with a few counts. V usage is TRBV6-6 and J usage is TRBJ2-2; D perhaps matches TRBD1 (6 bases). Germline-derived CDR1 and CDR2 are MNHNY and SVGAGI (reference sequence). V lost 2 bases to trimming and J lost 6 bases, with 13 bases between them. CDR3 length: 15 residues. The CDR3: CASSYGQKKPGELFF. The CDR3 DNA follows: TGTGCCAGCAGTTACGGACAGAAAAAGCCCGGGGAGCTGTTTTTT.

The rearrangement joins TRBV5-1 to TRBJ2-1, with 12 nucleotides matching TRBD2. Germline CDR1 reads SGHRS; CDR2 reads YFSETQ. Trimming took 4 bases from V and 7 from J; bases not matched to a gene: 18. The CDR3 has 19 residues. CDR3 DNA: TGCGCCAGCAGCCCCTGGACTAGCGGGGCTCCTCGGGGTGGTAATGAGCAGTTCTTC. Protein: CASSPWTSGAPRGGNEQFF. The complete variable domain, with remaining parts taken from reference TRBV5-1 and TRBJ2-1, reads KAGVTQTPRYLIKTRGQQVTLSCSPISGHRSVSWYQQTPGQGLQFLFEYFSETQRNKGNFPGRFSGRQFSNSRSEMNVSTLELGDSALYLCASSPWTSGAPRGGNEQFFGPGTRLTVL.

This clonotype was detected only a few times. The genes are TRBV6-6 and TRBJ2-5, with 14 bases aligning to TRBD2. The CDR3 consists of 16 residues. The germline V gene has CDR1 MNHNY and CDR2 SVGAGI (reference sequence). V dropped 7 bases and J dropped 5; count of bases not matched to a gene: 9. Here the CDR3 DNA reads TGTGCCAGCAACCCCGGGACTAGCGGGGGCGGGGAGACCCAGTACTTC. This gives the protein CASNPGTSGGGETQYF.

The CDR3 DNA sequence: TGCGCCAGCGTCGGGGGCCTCGGTGGGGCTAGCACAGATACGCAGTATTTT. Translation: CASVGGLGGASTDTQYF. This rearrangement joins TRBV10-1 to TRBJ2-3; D possibly matches TRBD1 or TRBD2 (6 bases each). CDR3 size: 17 residues. Trimming removed 8 bases from V and 0 bases from J, with 21 bases in between. Per germline, CDR1 WNHNN and CDR2 SYGVQD (reference sequence).

The V and J genes are TRBV20-1 and TRBJ2-3; tentative D call: TRBD2 (5 bases). CDR1 and CDR2 from the germline V gene are DFQATT and SNEGSKA (reference sequence). V lost 2 bases, J lost 8 bases, and 17 bases lay in between. This CDR3 has 14 amino acids. The CDR3 reads CSARRDGPGGTQYF. The CDR3 region has the DNA TGCAGTGCTAGAAGGGATGGCCCCGGAGGTACGCAGTATTTT.

Only a few counts were recorded for this clonotype. V and J are TRBV5-1 and TRBJ1-1, with 8 nucleotides matching TRBD1. Germline-derived CDR1 and CDR2 are SGHRS and YFSETQ. There are 16 residues in the CDR3. J lost 2 bases, V lost 4 bases, and 10 bases had no gene match. CDR3 DNA sequence: TGCGCCAGCAGCCCGTCCCAGGGGGCAGCCAACACTGAAGCTTTCTTT. This gives the protein CASSPSQGAANTEAFF.

V and J are TRBV7-3 and TRBJ2-1; 9 bases map to TRBD2. The germline V gene has CDR1 SGHTA and CDR2 FQGTGA. The CDR3 has 13 residues. J gave up 6 bases and V 8 bases, and 5 bases lay outside the gene matches. The CDR3 DNA sequence: TGTGCCAGCTCGCGAGCGGGAGGCAATGAGCAGTTCTTC. Translating gives CASSRAGGNEQFF. The whole variable domain, remainder taken from reference TRBV7-3 and TRBJ2-1, is GAGVSQTPSNKVTEKGKYVELRCDPISGHTALYWYRQSLGQGPEFLIYFQGTGAADDSGLPNDRFFAVRPEGSVSTLKIQRTERGDSAVYLCASSRAGGNEQFFGPGTRLTVL.

This clonotype was seen many times. The chain joins TRBV20-1 to TRBJ1-5, with a weak D call TRBD1 (5 bases). V was shortened by 0 bases and J by 6 bases, with 12 bases between the two germline ends. CDR3 length equals 14 residues. The V gene's germline CDR1 is DFQATT and CDR2 SNEGSKA (reference sequence). CDR3 residues: CSARDSAGTQPQHF. CDR3 nucleotides: TGCAGTGCTAGAGATTCGGCAGGGACTCAGCCCCAGCATTTT.